This T cell receptor (beta chain) is drawn from a study of blood T cells in healthy people across ages (dated by TCRdb to the mid-2010s). Notes on the research overall: In model experiments, roughly one uniquely barcoded TCR beta cDNA molecule per two T cells was captured by template switching. The study measured age-related changes in TCR beta repertoire diversity using deep sequencing normalized with unique cDNA molecular identifiers. Four age groups were formed from the donors: young (average approximately 17 years), middle-aged (around 41), aged (around 62) and long-lived (around 82). To avoid experimental bias, donors of different ages were spread randomly across the sequencing lanes. Using the same blood draw, the study looked at two additional independent replicas of 1 million unique cDNA reads for two donors, one aged 18 to 30 and the other aged 80 or older. Overall study outcomes, separate from this receptor: Estimates of total diversity based on one million sequenced T cells were regarded as lower bounds and as underestimates. There was a strong correlation between observed TCR beta diversity and the percentage of naive T cells measured by flow cytometry. Compared with the aged group, the long-lived group had more naive CD4+ T cells, fewer expanded clones and increased TCR diversity, suggesting age selection. Observed TCR beta diversity per million T cells fell roughly linearly with age, and a significant reduction was already apparent by age about 43. Bulk unsorted PBMC profiling prevented conclusive comparison of naive and antigen-experienced compartments. The CMV infection status of donors was not known, potentially confounding age-related changes in expanded clonotypes.

Systemically healthy Caucasian individuals from Russia, 35 to 50 in total and aged roughly 6 to 90 years, were included as donors. Around 10 milliliters of peripheral blood were collected from each donor into EDTA-treated Vacutainer tubes. Ficoll-Paque density-gradient centrifugation was used to isolate PBMCs, with at least 7 million per sample. Trizol reagent was used to extract total RNA from PBMCs, with at least 5 micrograms per sample. For every donor, flow cytometry on a PBMC aliquot measured the percentage of naive CD45RAhigh/CD27high T cells. Libraries were constructed by 5' RACE. Sequenced on an Illumina HiSeq 2500. The second PCR ran for about 6 to 12 cycles and used a J-beta primer mix along with a sample-barcoded 5' primer. Each TCR beta cDNA molecule received a unique molecular identifier from a template-switch 5' adaptor carrying 12 random nucleotides. Each sample yielded at least 3 million CDR3-containing paired-end reads. The Mint cDNA synthesis kit, primed by a TRBC-specific oligonucleotide, was used to synthesize first-strand cDNA from all RNA. Following uracil-DNA glycosylase treatment, a first 18-cycle PCR with universal primers M1SS and BC2_uni_R was performed on all cDNA. As for the original processing: Normalization of each sample was performed by random selection of 1 million high-quality reads, each carrying a distinct molecular identifier. Instead of being binned into consensus sequences, reads with shared molecular identifiers were discarded. MiTCR, set to a Q25 quality threshold and the strictest error-elimination algorithm, was used for CDR3 identification, clonotype clustering and error correction. Lower-bound total TCR beta diversity was estimated with a nonparametric unseen species model using Euler transformation. TCRdb applied fastp at Q25 and MiXCR to the public reads, then kept only in-frame beta chains. Every distinct CDR3 protein forms one entry, paired with its most common genes and DNA. These V and J calls originate from TCRdb's pipeline instead of the authors' own analysis. The sample profile shows about 1.8 million distinct CDR3 sequences; about 49% of them were found once. The ten largest clonotypes hold 2.1% of the sample.

Note on this clonotype: Its antigen remains undetermined. Nothing much larger sits one base from this clone, and base qualities are not available.

This clonotype was sampled from a woman between 35 and 50 years old in good health. Sequenced input: blood.

The CDR3 sequence is CASSLSGGNTQYF. The DNA is TGTGCCAGCAGTTTATCGGGGGGGAATACGCAGTATTTT. Recombination linked TRBV27 to TRBJ2-3, with 7 bases aligning to TRBD2. The CDR3, from cysteine to phenylalanine, totals 13 residues. Only the CDR3 region is kept as DNA, spanning 39 bases read in frame from base 1. V trim: 0 bases; J trim: 7 bases; unmatched bases: 1. CDR1 and CDR2 are read off the germline V gene (reference sequence) as MNHEY and SMNVEV.